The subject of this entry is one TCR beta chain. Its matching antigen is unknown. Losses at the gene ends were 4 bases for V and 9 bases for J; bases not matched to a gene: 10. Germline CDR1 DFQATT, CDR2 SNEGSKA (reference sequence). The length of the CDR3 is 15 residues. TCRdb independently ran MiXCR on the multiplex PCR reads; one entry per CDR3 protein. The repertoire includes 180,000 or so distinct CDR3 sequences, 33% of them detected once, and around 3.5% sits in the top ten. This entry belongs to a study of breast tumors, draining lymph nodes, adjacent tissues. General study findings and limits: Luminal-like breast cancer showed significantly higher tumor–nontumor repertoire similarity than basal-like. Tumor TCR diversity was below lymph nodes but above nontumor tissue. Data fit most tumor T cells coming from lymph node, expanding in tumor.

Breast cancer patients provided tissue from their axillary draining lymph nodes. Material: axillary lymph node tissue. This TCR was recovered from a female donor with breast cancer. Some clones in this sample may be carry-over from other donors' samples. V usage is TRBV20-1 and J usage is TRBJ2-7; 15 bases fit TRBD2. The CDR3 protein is CSATGTSGRFNGQYF. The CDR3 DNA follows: TGCAGTGCTACCGGGACTAGCGGGAGGTTCAACGGGCAGTACTTC.